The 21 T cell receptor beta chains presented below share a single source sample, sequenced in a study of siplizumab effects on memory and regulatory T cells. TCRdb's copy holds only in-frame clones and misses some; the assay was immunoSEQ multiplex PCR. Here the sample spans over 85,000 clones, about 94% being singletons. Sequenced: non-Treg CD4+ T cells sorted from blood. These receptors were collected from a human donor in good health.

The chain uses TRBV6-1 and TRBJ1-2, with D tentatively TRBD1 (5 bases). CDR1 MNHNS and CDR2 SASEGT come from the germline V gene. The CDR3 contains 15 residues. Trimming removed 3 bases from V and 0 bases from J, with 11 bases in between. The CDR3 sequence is CASSDMTATNYGYTF. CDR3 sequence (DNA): TGTGCCAGCAGTGACATGACAGCAACTAACTATGGCTACACCTTC.

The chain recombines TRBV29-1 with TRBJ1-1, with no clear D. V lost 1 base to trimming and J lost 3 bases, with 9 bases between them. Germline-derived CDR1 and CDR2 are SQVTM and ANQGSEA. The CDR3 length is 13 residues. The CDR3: CSVEVALDTEAFF. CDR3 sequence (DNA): TGCAGCGTTGAAGTGGCGCTGGACACTGAAGCTTTCTTT.

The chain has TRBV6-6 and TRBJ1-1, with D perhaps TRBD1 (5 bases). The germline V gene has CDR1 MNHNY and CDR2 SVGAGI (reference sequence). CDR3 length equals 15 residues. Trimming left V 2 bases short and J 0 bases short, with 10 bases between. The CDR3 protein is CASSYTGGVNTEAFF. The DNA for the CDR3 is TGTGCCAGCAGTTACACAGGAGGGGTGAACACTGAAGCTTTCTTT.

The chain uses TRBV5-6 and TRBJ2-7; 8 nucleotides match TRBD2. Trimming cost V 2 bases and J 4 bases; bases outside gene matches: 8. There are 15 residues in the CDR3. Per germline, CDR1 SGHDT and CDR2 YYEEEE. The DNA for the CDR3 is TGTGCCAGCAGCTTTACCGGGAGGGCCGGTTACGAGCAGTACTTC. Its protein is CASSFTGRAGYEQYF.

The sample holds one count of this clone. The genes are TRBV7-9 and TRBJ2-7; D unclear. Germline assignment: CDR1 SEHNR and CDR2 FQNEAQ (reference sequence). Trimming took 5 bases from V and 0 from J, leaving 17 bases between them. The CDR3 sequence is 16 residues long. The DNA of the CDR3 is TGTGCCAGCAGCCACCCCGAGGCCCGTAACTCCTACGAGCAGTACTTC. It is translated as CASSHPEARNSYEQYF.

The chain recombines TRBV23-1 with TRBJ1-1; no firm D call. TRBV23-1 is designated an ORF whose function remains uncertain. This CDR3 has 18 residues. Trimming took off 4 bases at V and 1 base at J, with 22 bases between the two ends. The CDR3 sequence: CASSRPKGPRLRNTEAFF. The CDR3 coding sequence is TGCGCCAGCAGTCGCCCAAAAGGACCGCGTTTGAGGAACACTGAAGCTTTCTTT.

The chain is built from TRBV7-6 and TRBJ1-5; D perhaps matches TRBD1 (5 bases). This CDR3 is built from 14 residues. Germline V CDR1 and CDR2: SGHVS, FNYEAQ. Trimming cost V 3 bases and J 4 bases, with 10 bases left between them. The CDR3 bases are TGTGCCAGCAGCTTGGGACCCTCAAATCAGCCCCAGCATTTT. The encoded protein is CASSLGPSNQPQHF.

The CDR3 sequence: CASSQPTGTGPYGYTF. Here the CDR3 DNA reads TGCGCCAGCAGCCAACCCACCGGGACAGGGCCCTATGGCTACACCTTC. This sequence joins TRBV4-1 and TRBJ1-2, with 9 positions matching TRBD1. The length of the CDR3 is 16 residues. From germline, CDR1 is MGHRA and CDR2 YSYEKL. V gave up 2 bases and J gave up 4 bases; unmatched junction bases: 8.

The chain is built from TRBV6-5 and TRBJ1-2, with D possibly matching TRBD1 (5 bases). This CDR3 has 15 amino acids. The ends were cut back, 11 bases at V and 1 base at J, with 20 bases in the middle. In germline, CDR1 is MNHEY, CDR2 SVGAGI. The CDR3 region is CACARDPNFNYGYTF. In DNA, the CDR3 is TGTGCCTGTGCCCGGGACCCAAACTTTAACTATGGCTACACCTTC.

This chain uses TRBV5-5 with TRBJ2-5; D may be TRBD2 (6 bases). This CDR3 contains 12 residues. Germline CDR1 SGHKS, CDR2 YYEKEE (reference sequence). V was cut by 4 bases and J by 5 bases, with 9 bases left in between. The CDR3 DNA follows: TGTGCCAGCAGCCCCCGGGGGGAGACCCAGTACTTC. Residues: CASSPRGETQYF.

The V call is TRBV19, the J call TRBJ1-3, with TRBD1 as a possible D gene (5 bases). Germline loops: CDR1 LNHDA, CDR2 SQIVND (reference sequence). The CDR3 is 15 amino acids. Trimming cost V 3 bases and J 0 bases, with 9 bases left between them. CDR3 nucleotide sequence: TGTGCCAGTAGTATCGGGGGTAGCTCTGGAAACACCATATATTTT. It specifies CASSIGGSSGNTIYF.

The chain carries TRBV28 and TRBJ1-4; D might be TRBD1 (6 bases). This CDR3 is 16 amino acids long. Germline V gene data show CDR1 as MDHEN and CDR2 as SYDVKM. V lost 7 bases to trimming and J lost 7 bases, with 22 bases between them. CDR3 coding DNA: TGTGCCAGCATCCAATCTAGGGGGGTCGGGGGTGAAAAACTGTTTTTT. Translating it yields CASIQSRGVGGEKLFF.

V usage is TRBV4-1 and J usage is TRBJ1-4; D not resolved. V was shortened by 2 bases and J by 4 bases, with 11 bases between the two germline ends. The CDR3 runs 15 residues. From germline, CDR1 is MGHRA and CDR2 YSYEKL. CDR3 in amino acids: CASSQLPVDNEKLFF. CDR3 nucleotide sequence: TGCGCCAGCAGCCAACTCCCAGTCGATAATGAAAAACTGTTTTTT.

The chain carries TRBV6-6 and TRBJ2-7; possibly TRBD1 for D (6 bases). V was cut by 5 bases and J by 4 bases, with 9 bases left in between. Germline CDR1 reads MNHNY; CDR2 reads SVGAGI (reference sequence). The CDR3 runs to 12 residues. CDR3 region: CASSADSYEQYF. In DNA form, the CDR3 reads TGTGCCAGCAGTGCGGACAGTTACGAGCAGTACTTC.

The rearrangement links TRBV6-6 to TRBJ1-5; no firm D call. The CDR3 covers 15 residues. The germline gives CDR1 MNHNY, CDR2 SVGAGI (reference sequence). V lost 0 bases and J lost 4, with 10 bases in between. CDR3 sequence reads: CASSYSALGNQPQHF. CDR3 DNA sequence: TGTGCCAGCAGTTACTCGGCCCTTGGTAATCAGCCCCAGCATTTT.

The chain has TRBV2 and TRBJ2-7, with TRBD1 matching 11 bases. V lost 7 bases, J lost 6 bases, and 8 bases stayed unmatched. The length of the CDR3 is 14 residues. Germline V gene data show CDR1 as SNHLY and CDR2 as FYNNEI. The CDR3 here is CASKRTGGIVEQYF. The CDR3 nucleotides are TGTGCCAGCAAAAGGACAGGGGGCATCGTCGAGCAGTACTTC.

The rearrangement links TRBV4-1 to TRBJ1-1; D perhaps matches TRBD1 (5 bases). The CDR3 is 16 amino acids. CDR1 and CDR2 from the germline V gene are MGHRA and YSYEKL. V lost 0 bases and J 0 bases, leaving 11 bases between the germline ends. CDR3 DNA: TGCGCCAGCAGCCAAGAGTCAGGGCGTATGAACACTGAAGCTTTCTTT. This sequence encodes CASSQESGRMNTEAFF.

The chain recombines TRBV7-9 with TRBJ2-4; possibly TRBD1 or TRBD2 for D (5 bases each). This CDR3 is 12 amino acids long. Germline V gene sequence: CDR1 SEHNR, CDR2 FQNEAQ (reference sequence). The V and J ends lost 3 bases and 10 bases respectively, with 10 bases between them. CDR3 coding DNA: TGTGCCAGCAGCTTCGAGGGGATGATTCAGTACTTC. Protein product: CASSFEGMIQYF.

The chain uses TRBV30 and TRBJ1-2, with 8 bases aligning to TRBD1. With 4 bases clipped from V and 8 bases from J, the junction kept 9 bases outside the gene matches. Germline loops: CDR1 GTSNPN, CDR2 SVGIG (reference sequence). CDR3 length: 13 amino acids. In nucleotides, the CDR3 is TGTGCCTGGAACCGAGGACAGGGAGAAGGCTACACCTTC. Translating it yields CAWNRGQGEGYTF.

CDR3 DNA: TGTGCCAGCAGCGTAATTAGCGGCGCGAGCACAGATACGCAGTATTTT. Encoded protein: CASSVISGASTDTQYF. This rearrangement joins TRBV9 to TRBJ2-3, with D possibly being TRBD2 (6 bases). The germline V gene encodes CDR1 SGDLS and CDR2 YYNGEE. The CDR3 spans 16 residues. V lost 1 base and J 0 bases, leaving 12 bases between the germline ends.

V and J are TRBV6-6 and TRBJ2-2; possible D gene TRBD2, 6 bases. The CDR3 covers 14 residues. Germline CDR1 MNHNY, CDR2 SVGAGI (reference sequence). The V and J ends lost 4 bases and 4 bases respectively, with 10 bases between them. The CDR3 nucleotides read TGTGCCAGCAGTTTCGGGAGCGGCACCGGGGAGCTGTTTTTT. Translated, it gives CASSFGSGTGELFF.